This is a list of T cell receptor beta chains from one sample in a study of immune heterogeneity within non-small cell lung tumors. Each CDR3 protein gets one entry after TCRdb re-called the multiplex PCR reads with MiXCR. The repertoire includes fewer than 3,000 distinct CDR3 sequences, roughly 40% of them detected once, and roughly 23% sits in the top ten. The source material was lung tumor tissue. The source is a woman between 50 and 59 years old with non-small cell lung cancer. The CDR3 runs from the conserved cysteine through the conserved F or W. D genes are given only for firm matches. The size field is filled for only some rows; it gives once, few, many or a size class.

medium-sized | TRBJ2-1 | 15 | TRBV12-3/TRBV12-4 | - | TGTGCCAGCAGTTTAGTAGGGACGGCCTACAATGAGCAGTTCTTC | CASSLVGTAYNEQFF
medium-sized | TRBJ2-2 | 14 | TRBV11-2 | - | TGTGCCAGCAGCTTAGTGACGAGGAGTGGGGAGCCGTTTTTT | CASSLVTRSGEPFF
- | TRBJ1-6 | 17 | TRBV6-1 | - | TGTGCCAGCAGTGCCCTTTCTAGAGGGCCTGGCAATTCACCCCTCCACTTT | CASSALSRGPGNSPLHF
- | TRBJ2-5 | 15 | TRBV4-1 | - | TGCGCCAGCGGCCAGGCCCGTCAGGGGTGGGAGACCCAGTACTTC | CASGQARQGWETQYF
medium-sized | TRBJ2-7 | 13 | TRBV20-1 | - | TGCAGTGCTAGCATCCGGAAAACCTACGAGCAGTACTTC | CSASIRKTYEQYF
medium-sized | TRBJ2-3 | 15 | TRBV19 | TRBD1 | TGTGCCAGTAGTCCCCCCGGGACAGGGTCAGATACGCAGTATTTT | CASSPPGTGSDTQYF
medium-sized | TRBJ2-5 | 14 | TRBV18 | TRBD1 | TGTGCCAGCTCACCATCCAGGGGGCAAGAGACCCAGTACTTC | CASSPSRGQETQYF
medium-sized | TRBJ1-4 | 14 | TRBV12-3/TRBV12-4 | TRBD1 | TGTGCCAGCAGTACATCAGGGGGCATAGGAAAACTGTTTTTT | CASSTSGGIGKLFF
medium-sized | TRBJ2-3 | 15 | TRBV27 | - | TGTGCCAGCAGTTCCCCCAGCGTGAGCACAGATACGCAGTATTTT | CASSSPSVSTDTQYF
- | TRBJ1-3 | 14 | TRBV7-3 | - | TGTGCCAGCAGCTTGACCCCGGGGGGAAACACCATATATTTT | CASSLTPGGNTIYF
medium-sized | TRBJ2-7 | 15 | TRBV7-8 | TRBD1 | TGTGCCAGCAGCCTATCGGACAGGGGAGGGAACGAGCAGTACTTC | CASSLSDRGGNEQYF
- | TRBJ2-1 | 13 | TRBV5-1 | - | TGCGCCAGCAGCGCCTCTGAAGAAAGTGAGCAGTTCTTC | CASSASEESEQFF
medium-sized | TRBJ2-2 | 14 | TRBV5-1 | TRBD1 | TGCGCCAGCGGGGGACAGGGGGGCACCGGGGAGCTGTTTTTT | CASGGQGGTGELFF
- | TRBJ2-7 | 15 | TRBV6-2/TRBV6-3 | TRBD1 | TGTGCCAGCAGCGAACTCCCCGACAGGGCCTACGAGCAGTACTTC | CASSELPDRAYEQYF
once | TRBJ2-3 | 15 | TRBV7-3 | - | TGTGCCAGGAGCGAACAGGGGACTAGCACAGATACGCAGTATTTT | CARSEQGTSTDTQYF
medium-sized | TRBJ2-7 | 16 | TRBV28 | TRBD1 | TGTGCCAGCAGTTCACCCGGGACAGGGAGCCGGGGCGAGCAGTACTTC | CASSSPGTGSRGEQYF
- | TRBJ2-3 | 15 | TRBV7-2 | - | TGTGCCAGCAGCTATTGGACATTCGGGACAGATACGCAGTATTTT | CASSYWTFGTDTQYF
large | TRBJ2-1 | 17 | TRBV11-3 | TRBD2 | TGTGCCAGCAGCCCCACGGGTAGCGGGAGCTCCTACAATGAGCAGTTCTTC | CASSPTGSGSSYNEQFF
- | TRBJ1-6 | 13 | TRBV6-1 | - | TGTGCCAGCAGGAGGGGTGCTAATTCACCCCTCCACTTT | CASRRGANSPLHF
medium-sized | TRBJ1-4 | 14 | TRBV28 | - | TGTGCCAGCAGTTTTCGGGTTACTAATGAAAAACTGTTTTTT | CASSFRVTNEKLFF
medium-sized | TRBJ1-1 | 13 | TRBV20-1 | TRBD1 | TGCAGTGCTCCCGACAGGGAGAACACTGAAGCTTTCTTT | CSAPDRENTEAFF
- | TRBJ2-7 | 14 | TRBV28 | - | TGTGCCAGCAGTGACGGGACGGCTAAGGACGAGCAGTACTTC | CASSDGTAKDEQYF
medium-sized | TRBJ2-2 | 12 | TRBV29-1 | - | TGCAGCGCGACAGGATCTGTCGGGGAGCTGTTTTTT | CSATGSVGELFF
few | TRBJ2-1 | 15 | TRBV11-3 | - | TGTGCCAGCTCCACAGGGGGGGAGGAATACAATGAGCAGTTCTTC | CASSTGGEEYNEQFF
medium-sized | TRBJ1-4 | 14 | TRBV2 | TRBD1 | TGTGCCAGCAGTGGAGGGACAGGGGATGAAAAACTGTTTTTT | CASSGGTGDEKLFF
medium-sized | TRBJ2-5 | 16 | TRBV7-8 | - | TGTGCCAGCAGCCCCGAATCGGGGACCCCTGAAGAGACCCAGTACTTC | CASSPESGTPEETQYF
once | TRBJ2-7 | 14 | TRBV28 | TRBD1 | TGTGCCAGCAGTGGCGGACAGGTTAGGTACGAGCAGTACTTC | CASSGGQVRYEQYF
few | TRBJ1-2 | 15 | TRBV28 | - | TGTGCCAGCAGTTTGGGGGGGGGGCTCGGGGATGGCTACACCTTC | CASSLGGGLGDGYTF
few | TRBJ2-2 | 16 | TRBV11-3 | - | TGTGCCAGCAGCATCCGACAGGTCGCGAACACCGGGGAGCTGTTTTTT | CASSIRQVANTGELFF